The 20 T cell receptor beta chains reported below all come from one sample, sequenced in a study of OX40 agonist ivuxolimab in advanced cancers. Generated by immunoSEQ multiplex PCR, the TCRdb table keeps only in-frame clones and is missing some. The table records approximately 60,000 clones, over 75% of them present only once. Specimen: CD4+ or CD8+ T cells sorted from blood, collected in a trial of the OX40 agonist ivuxolimab. These receptors all come from an adult with an advanced solid tumor such as melanoma, head and neck, liver or kidney cancer.

The rearrangement links TRBV28 to TRBJ2-5; 7 bases align to TRBD2. There are 13 residues in the CDR3. V trimming: 2 bases; J trimming: 4 bases; junction bases outside the gene matches: 1. CDR1 and CDR2 (germline): MDHEN, SYDVKM. This chain's CDR3 is CASSLREGETQYF. For the CDR3, the DNA is TGTGCCAGCAGTTTAAGGGAGGGAGAGACCCAGTACTTC.

This rearrangement joins TRBV19 to TRBJ1-5; no clear D gene. This CDR3 spans 15 amino acids. The ends were cut back, 8 bases at V and 1 base at J, with 15 bases in the middle. Germline V lookup: CDR1 LNHDA, CDR2 SQIVND (reference sequence). The CDR3 sequence is CASLGGFWSNQPQHF. The CDR3 bases are TGTGCCAGTCTCGGCGGGTTCTGGAGCAATCAGCCCCAGCATTTT.

Note on this clone: The same CDR3 can be traced to other DNA sequences in this sample. CDR3: CSVEVGGAETQYF. The CDR3 DNA reads TGCAGCGTTGAGGTCGGTGGGGCAGAGACCCAGTACTTC. J is TRBJ2-5 and V is TRBV29-1, with D perhaps matching TRBD1 (5 bases). Germline V lookup: CDR1 SQVTM, CDR2 ANQGSEA. V gave up 3 bases and J gave up 4 bases, with 12 bases separating them. The CDR3 extends over 13 amino acids.

The chain employs TRBV7-8 and TRBJ2-5, with D possibly TRBD1 on 6 matching bases. The CDR3 length is 15 residues. The V gene's germline CDR1 is SGHVS and CDR2 FQNEAQ. The V gene lost 5 bases and the J gene lost 5 bases, with 18 bases spanning the gap. The CDR3 sequence: CASSQQQGTRETQYF. The CDR3 DNA sequence: TGTGCCAGCAGCCAGCAACAGGGTACGAGGGAGACCCAGTACTTC. The full variable domain, with the rest looked up from reference TRBV7-8 and TRBJ2-5, is GAGVSQSPRYKVAKRGQDVALRCDPISGHVSLFWYQQALGQGPEFLTYFQNEAQLDKSGLPSDRFFAERPEGSVSTLKIQRTQQEDSAVYLCASSQQQGTRETQYFGPGTRLLVL.

This clone was detected once. The J gene is TRBJ1-1, the V gene TRBV7-2; D call uncertain. Per germline, CDR1 SGHTA and CDR2 FQGNSA. V lost 1 base, J lost 8 bases, and 14 bases lay in between. This CDR3 contains 14 residues. CDR3 bases: TGTGCCAGCAGCTTAGACAGTAACACTATCGAAGCTTTCTTT. This translates into CASSLDSNTIEAFF.

This sequence joins TRBV7-2 and TRBJ1-4, with 9 bases that match TRBD1. CDR1 and CDR2 from the germline V gene are SGHTA and FQGNSA. CDR3 length: 15 residues. V shed 4 bases and J 6 bases; nucleotides not matched to a gene: 6. The CDR3 here is CASSSNRGHDEKLFF. The CDR3 DNA follows: TGTGCCAGCAGCTCGAACAGGGGGCACGATGAAAAACTGTTTTTT.

This chain connects TRBV15 to TRBJ1-1, with TRBD1 matching over 10 bases. This CDR3 spans 15 amino acids. V shed 2 bases and J 6 bases; nucleotides not matched to a gene: 6. Germline CDR1 and CDR2: LNHNV and YYDKDF (reference sequence). In DNA form, the CDR3 reads TGTGCCACCAGCAGACCCGACAGGGGGCTTGCTGAAGCTTTCTTT. Encoded protein: CATSRPDRGLAEAFF.

V usage is TRBV19 and J usage is TRBJ1-4; 7 positions match TRBD1. CDR3 length equals 15 residues. Trimming cost V 5 bases and J 4 bases; bases outside gene matches: 7. Per germline, CDR1 LNHDA and CDR2 SQIVND (reference sequence). The chain's CDR3 is CASSSRGGSNEKLFF. DNA of the CDR3: TGTGCCAGTAGTTCGCGAGGGGGCAGTAATGAAAAACTGTTTTTT.

This rearrangement joins TRBV11-2 to TRBJ1-2; D is ambiguous. V was pared by 4 bases and J by 8 bases, with 26 bases between. The CDR3 is 17 amino acids. In germline, CDR1 is SGHAT, CDR2 FQNNGV. The CDR3: CASSSLAEGSISSGYTF. CDR3 sequence (DNA): TGTGCCAGCAGCTCCCTAGCGGAGGGATCCATCTCGTCCGGCTACACCTTC.

This chain connects TRBV7-2 to TRBJ2-7; TRBD1 matches 8 bases. V lost 3 bases, J lost 8 bases, and 6 bases stayed unmatched. Germline V gene data show CDR1 as SGHTA and CDR2 as FQGNSA. The length of the CDR3 is 13 residues. In DNA, the CDR3 is TGTGCCAGCAGCTTCACGGACAGGGCCAAGCAGTACTTC. Residues: CASSFTDRAKQYF.

The chain has TRBV5-4 and TRBJ2-3; no definite D call. Trimming cost V 0 bases and J 4 bases, with 6 bases left between them. The CDR3 is 13 amino acids. The germline gives CDR1 SGHNT, CDR2 YYREEE (reference sequence). The CDR3 loop reads CASSLDGPDTQYF. The CDR3 DNA sequence: TGTGCCAGCAGCTTGGACGGGCCAGATACGCAGTATTTT.

This clone appeared a single time. V is TRBV5-4 and J is TRBJ2-2; TRBD2 agrees at 8 bases. The CDR3 spans 15 residues. Germline assignment: CDR1 SGHNT and CDR2 YYREEE (reference sequence). The V and J ends lost 5 bases and 4 bases, in that order; junction bases with no gene match: 7. CDR3 sequence (DNA): TGTGCCAGCAGTTCGGGGGGGCAGGGCACCGGGGAGCTGTTTTTT. Its protein is CASSSGGQGTGELFF.

The chain has TRBV14 and TRBJ2-3, with a weak D call TRBD1 (6 bases). The CDR3 has 17 residues. Deletions cut 1 base from V and 0 bases from J, with 14 bases between. The germline gives CDR1 SGHDN, CDR2 FVKESK. The CDR3 spells CASSQADRHPSTDTQYF. The CDR3 bases are TGTGCCAGCAGCCAAGCCGACAGGCACCCAAGCACAGATACGCAGTATTTT. Looking up the rest from reference TRBV14 and TRBJ2-3 gives the full variable domain: EAGVTQFPSHSVIEKGQTVTLRCDPISGHDNLYWYRRVMGKEIKFLLHFVKESKQDESGMPNNRFLAERTGGTYSTLKVQPAELEDSGVYFCASSQADRHPSTDTQYFGPGTRLTVL.

The V and J genes are TRBV4-1 and TRBJ1-3; tentatively, D is TRBD1 (5 bases). The germline gives CDR1 MGHRA, CDR2 YSYEKL. The CDR3 runs 16 residues. Trimming shortened V by 2 bases and J by 4 bases, and 15 bases separated the two germline ends. As DNA, the CDR3 is TGCGCCAGCAGCCAATACGAGGGGCCGGCGGGAAACACCATATATTTT. Translated: CASSQYEGPAGNTIYF.

V is TRBV2 and J is TRBJ1-2, with 8 bases that match TRBD1. Germline V lookup: CDR1 SNHLY, CDR2 FYNNEI. V lost 6 bases, J lost 0 bases, and 6 bases stayed unmatched. This CDR3 comprises 15 residues. The CDR3 coding sequence is TGTGCCAGCAGCGTGGACAGGGCCTCTAACTATGGCTACACCTTC. Translation gives CASSVDRASNYGYTF.

CDR3 protein: CASSPDSLNQPQHF. Written as DNA, the CDR3 is TGCGCCAGCAGTCCCGACAGCCTCAATCAGCCCCAGCATTTT. The chain joins TRBV5-1 to TRBJ1-5; D is possibly TRBD1 (5 bases). Trimming took 5 bases from V and 3 from J, leaving 12 bases between them. CDR1 SGHRS and CDR2 YFSETQ come from the germline V gene. The CDR3 is 14 residues long.

V and J are TRBV5-1 and TRBJ2-5, with 8 bases lining up with TRBD2. After removal of 3 bases from V and 5 bases from J, the junction contained 6 bases not matched to a gene. The CDR3 spans 14 residues. Looked up from germline, CDR1 is SGHRS and CDR2 is YFSETQ. The CDR3 DNA reads as TGCGCCAGCAGCTCCGGGGGGGCGAGGGAGACCCAGTACTTC. As protein: CASSSGGARETQYF.

The V call is TRBV30, the J call TRBJ2-2, with TRBD2 matching 8 bases. This CDR3 contains 15 residues. Losses at the gene ends were 2 bases for V and 6 bases for J; bases not matched to a gene: 8. Germline V CDR1 and CDR2: GTSNPN, SVGIG (reference sequence). The CDR3 DNA follows: TGTGCCTGGAGTAGTTGGACGGGAGGGCCCGGGGAGCTGTTTTTT. This encodes CAWSSWTGGPGELFF. The variable domain in full, with the rest retrieved from reference TRBV30 and TRBJ2-2, is SQTIHQWPATLVQPVGSPLSLECTVEGTSNPNLYWYRQAAGRGLQLLFYSVGIGQISSEVPQNLSASRPQDRQFILSSKKLLLSDSGFYLCAWSSWTGGPGELFFGEGSRLTVL.

The gene calls are TRBV5-1 and TRBJ1-1; D remains unclear. This CDR3 has 14 residues. Trimming removed 0 bases from V and 1 base from J, with 7 bases in between. Germline V gene data show CDR1 as SGHRS and CDR2 as YFSETQ. The CDR3 loop is CASSLARRNTEAFF. DNA of the CDR3: TGCGCCAGCAGCTTGGCCCGGAGGAACACTGAAGCTTTCTTT.

This clone was counted a few times. The rearrangement joins TRBV9 to TRBJ1-2; unclear D gene. Deletions cut 0 bases from V and 4 bases from J, with 10 bases between. CDR1 and CDR2 (germline): SGDLS, YYNGEE. CDR3 size: 14 residues. The CDR3 region is CASSVAPNVYGYTF. CDR3 nucleotide sequence: TGTGCCAGCAGCGTAGCTCCAAATGTCTATGGCTACACCTTC.